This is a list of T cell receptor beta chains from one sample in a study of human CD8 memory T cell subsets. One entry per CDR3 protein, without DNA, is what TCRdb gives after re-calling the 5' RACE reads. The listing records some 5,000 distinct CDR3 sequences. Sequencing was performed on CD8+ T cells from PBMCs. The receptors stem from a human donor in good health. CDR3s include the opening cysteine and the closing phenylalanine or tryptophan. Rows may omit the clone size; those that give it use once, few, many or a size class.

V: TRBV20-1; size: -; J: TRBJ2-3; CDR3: CSARVAEGGGDTDTQYF
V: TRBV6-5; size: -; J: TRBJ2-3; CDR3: CASSNSGGGPDTQYF
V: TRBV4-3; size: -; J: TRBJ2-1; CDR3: CASSQVPGIPLNEQFF
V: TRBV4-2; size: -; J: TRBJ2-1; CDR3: CASSQEASGSYNEQFF
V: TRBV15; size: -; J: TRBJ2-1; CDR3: CATSRDNDGYNEQFF
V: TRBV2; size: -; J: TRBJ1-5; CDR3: CASSEAARGNPHPQHF
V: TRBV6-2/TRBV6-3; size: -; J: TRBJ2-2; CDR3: CATSPEDRRVTGELFF
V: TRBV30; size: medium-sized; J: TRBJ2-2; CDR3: CAWKVGSGETGELFF
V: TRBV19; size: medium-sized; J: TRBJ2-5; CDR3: CASSIPTLQETQYF
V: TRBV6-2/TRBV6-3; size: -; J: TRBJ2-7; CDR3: CASSPGRDREINEQYF
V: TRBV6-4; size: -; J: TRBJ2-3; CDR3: CASSEAGGVSDTQYF
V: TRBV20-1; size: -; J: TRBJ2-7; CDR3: CSAPAPDSSYEQYF
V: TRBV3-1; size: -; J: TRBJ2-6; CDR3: CASSQVSGSGANVLTF
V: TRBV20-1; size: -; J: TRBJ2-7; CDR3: CSARGLAGDSYEQYF
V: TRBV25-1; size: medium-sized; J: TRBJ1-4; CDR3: CASSRETGLNEKLFF
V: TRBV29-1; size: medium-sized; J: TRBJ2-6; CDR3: CSVETGDSGANVLTF
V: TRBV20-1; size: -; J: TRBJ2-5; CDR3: CSARVLYSGGPGETQYF
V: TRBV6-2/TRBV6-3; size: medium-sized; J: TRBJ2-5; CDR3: CASSGEEQETQYF
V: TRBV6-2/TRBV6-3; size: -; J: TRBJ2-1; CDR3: CASSQTSGTYNEQFF
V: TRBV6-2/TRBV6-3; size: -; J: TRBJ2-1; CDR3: CASSYTGETSGSSKQFF
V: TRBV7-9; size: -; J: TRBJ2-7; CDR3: CASSLEGESYEQYF
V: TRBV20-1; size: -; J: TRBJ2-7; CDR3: CSASGETSAFSYEQYF
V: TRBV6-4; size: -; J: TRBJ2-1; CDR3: CASSAQGGSYNEQFF
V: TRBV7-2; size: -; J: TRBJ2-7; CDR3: CASSLTSGISGYEQYF
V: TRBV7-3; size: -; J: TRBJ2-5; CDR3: CASSLTSGPETQYF
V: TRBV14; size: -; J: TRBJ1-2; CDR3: CASSRGQGGDYGYTF
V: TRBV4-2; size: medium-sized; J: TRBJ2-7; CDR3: CASSPSIGTGNDERYF
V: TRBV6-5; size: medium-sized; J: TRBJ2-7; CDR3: CASSTHGTGSYEQYF
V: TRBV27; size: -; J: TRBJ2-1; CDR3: CASSLVGGGGNEQFF
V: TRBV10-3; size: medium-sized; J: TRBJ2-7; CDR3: CAISESRDLGEQYF
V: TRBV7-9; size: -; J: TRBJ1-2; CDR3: CASSLATGYGYTF
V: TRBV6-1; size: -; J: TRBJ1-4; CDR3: CASSEGTGVEKLFF
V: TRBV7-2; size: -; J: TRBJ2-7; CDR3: CASSLSQGYEQYF
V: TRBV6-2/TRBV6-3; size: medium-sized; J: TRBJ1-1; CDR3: CASSYRGHTEAFF
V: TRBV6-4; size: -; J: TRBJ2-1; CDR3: CASSDTGDPADEQFF
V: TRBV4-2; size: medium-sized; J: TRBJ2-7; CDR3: CASSQDEVAGSYEQYF
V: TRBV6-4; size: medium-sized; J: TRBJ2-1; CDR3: CASSKREDDQPFF
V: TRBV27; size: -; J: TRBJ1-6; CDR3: CANLPGRRNSPLHF
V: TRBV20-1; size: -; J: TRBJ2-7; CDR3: CSARPLLAGDSYEQYF
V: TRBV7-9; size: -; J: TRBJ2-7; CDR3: CASSLAWAPADEQYF
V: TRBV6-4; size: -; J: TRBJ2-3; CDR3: CASSRGSSGTDTQYF
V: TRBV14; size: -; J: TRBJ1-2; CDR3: CASSPVFYGYTF
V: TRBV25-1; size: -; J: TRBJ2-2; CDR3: CASSLLEELFF
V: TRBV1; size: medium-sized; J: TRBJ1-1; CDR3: CTKGQVVTEAFF
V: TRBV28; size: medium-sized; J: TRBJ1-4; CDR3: CASSPGQGESEKLFF
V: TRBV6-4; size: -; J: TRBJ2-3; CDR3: CASRTGGATDTQYF
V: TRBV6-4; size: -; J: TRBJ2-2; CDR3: CASSTASGTSGTGELFF
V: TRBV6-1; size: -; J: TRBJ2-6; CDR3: CASSGSGDGANVLTF
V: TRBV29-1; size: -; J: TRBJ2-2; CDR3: CSARRRDAGELFF
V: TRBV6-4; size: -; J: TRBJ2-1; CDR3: CASSGGANNEQFF
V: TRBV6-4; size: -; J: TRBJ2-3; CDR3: CASSFGLATDTQYF
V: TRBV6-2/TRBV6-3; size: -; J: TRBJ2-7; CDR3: CASSYSAHPNFNEQYF
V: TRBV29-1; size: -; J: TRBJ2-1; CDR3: CRVEGNDEQFF
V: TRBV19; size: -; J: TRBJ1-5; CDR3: CASSIEEGSAQPQHF
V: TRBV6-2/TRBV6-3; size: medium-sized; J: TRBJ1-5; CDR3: CASSYDEATGGEAQPQHF
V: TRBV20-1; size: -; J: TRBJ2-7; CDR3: CSARKWWGASYEQYF
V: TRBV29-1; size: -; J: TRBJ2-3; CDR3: CSVEAGTDTQYF
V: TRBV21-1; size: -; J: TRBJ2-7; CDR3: CASSKSSGQGTYEQYF